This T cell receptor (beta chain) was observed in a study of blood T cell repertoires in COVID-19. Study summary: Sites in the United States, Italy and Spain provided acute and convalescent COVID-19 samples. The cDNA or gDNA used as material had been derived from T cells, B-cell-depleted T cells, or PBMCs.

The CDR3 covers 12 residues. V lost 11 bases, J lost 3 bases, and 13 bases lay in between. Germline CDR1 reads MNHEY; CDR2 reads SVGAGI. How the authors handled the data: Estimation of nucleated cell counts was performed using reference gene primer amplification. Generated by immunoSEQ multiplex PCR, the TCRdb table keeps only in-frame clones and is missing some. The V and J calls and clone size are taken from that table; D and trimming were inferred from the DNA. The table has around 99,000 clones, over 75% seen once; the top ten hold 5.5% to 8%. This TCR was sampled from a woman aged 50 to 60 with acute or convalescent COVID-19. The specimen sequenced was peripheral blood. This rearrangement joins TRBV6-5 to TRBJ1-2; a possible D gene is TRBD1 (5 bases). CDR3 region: CAVREVDYGYTF. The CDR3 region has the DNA TGTGCCGTCAGGGAGGTGGACTATGGCTACACCTTC.